This T cell receptor (beta chain) was identified in a study of T and B cells in COVID-19 patients (dated by TCRdb to 2019 to 2021). Some background on the complete study: In this study, adaptive immunity was profiled in COVID-19 patients who either had active infection or had recovered, using TRB and IGH repertoire sequencing of peripheral blood. A recovered cohort included around 19 patients who provided roughly 21 samples, and most of these patients had mild to moderate COVID-19 treated on an outpatient basis. A median age of around 35 years was recorded in the recovered cohort versus around 70 years in the active-infection cohort. Critical illness requiring mechanical ventilation or ECMO was present in most of the 20 patients in the active-infection cohort. Of the roughly 20 patients in the active-infection cohort, 15 to 19 had comorbidities associated with unfavorable COVID-19 outcome. Over 7 million TCR sequences were analysed from a TCR and BCR sequence repository that comprised some 40 patients and approximately 69 time points. Because samples were available both during active disease and after recovery, a couple of patients were counted in both the recovered and the active cohorts. An age-matched reference group of 35 to 45 healthy donors negative for COVID-19 antibodies served as the comparison for repertoire analyses. As many as 9 follow-up blood samples were taken per patient, and some of the samples covered different disease stages within the same individual.

TRB repertoires were amplified using roughly 220-550 ng of genomic DNA isolated from blood. In regard to this clonotype: Its antigen specificity is not known. Per-base qualities were not stored, and no clone one base away is much larger.

From the cysteine up to the phenylalanine, the CDR3 has a length of 19 residues. Only the CDR3 portion is preserved as DNA: 57 bases, with reading frame beginning at the first base. For this chain, trimming is 5 bases at the V end and 3 bases at the J end, and the number of junction bases without a gene match is 15. CDR1 and CDR2 were assigned from the germline V gene (reference sequence) as SEHNR and FQNEAQ. Results and caveats for the whole study, not just this receptor: The recovered cohort had about 2,300 exclusive TCR clusters, including about 34 low-pGen clusters. The reported TCR clusters were stated to require prospective validation before clinical use. During active COVID-19 the TRB repertoires were highly clonal, but at recovery diversity and richness rose above the levels seen in healthy donors. In patients with COVID-19, the usage of TRBV/TRBJ genes was reported to be strongly skewed. Blood samples obtained from mildly ill patients during symptoms, as well as early samples obtained from severe cases, were available only in scarce numbers. Specific T cell subsets (CD4+/Treg/CD8+) and sorted SARS-CoV-2-responsive or tetramer+ T cells had not yet been sequenced, and these experiments were ongoing. The cohort was considered too small for HLA contributions to COVID-19 susceptibility or severity to be assessed.

The instrument was an Illumina MiSeq. Multiplex PCR with BIOMED2 TRB-A/B primer pools was used to amplify TRB rearrangements. Illumina-compatible adapters and 7-nucleotide sample barcodes were added to the amplicons in two consecutive PCRs. Phusion HS II polymerase was used for all library PCRs. The amplicons were purified from gel with the NucleoSpin Gel and PCR Clean-up kit, measured on Qubit, and combined at roughly 4 nM. Before Illumina next-generation sequencing, the quality of the amplicon pool was assessed on an Agilent 2100 Bioanalyzer. The original methods were these. TRB rearrangements were annotated with MiXCR 3.0.8 using the default MiXCR reference library. Non-productive reads and sequences with fewer than 2 reads were excluded, and each unique CDR3 nucleotide sequence counted as one clone. Clonality, diversity, richness and V-J gene usage were computed in R 3.5.1. TCR clustering by CDR3 similarity used GLIPH2, with generation probabilities calculated by OLGA. Only GLIPH2 clusters containing at least four unique TCR clonotypes present in at least three individuals were kept. TCRdb reanalyzed the raw reads on its own, using fastp at Q25 for trimming and MiXCR for clone calling, and kept in-frame beta chains. Each CDR3 protein appears once, grouped with its most common genes and DNA. TCRdb's processing, not the authors' own work, is the source of the V and J calls. This sample comprises thousands of distinct CDR3 sequences, under 30% of them detected only once. The leading ten clones occupy 35% to 40% of the sample.

Sequenced: blood. This receptor was taken from a human donor with active COVID-19. Recombination linked TRBV7-9 to TRBJ2-5; TRBD2 matches 13 bases in the middle. CDR3 loop: CASSPRLAGGMNSKETQYF. The nucleotides are TGTGCCAGCAGCCCGCGACTAGCGGGAGGCATGAACTCGAAAGAGACCCAGTACTTC.